This T cell receptor (beta chain) was identified in a study of blood T cell repertoires in COVID-19. Study at large: Donors in the United States, Italy and Spain gave samples during acute or convalescent COVID-19. T cells, B-cell-depleted T cells, or PBMCs provided the cDNA or gDNA that served as material.

Germline V gene data show CDR1 as LGHNA and CDR2 as YSLEER. The CDR3 is 16 amino acids. V shed 0 bases, J shed 4 bases, and the junction held 8 bases outside the gene matches. In the authors' workflow: How many nucleated cells were present was estimated from reference gene primer amplification. Here immunoSEQ multiplex PCR was the method, and the copy in TCRdb shows in-frame clones only, minus some. V and J calls and clone size are copied from that table; D and trimming were computed from the DNA. The sample holds 50,000 or so clones; around 90% are singletons and the top ten take less than 15%. The chain links TRBV4-3 to TRBJ2-5; TRBD2 aligns across 7 bases. Material: peripheral blood. This receptor was taken from a man between 60 and 70 years old with active COVID-19. The CDR3 nucleotides read TGCGCCAGCAGCCAAGATTTTGGGGGAGGGCCAGAGACCCAGTACTTC. Its protein product is CASSQDFGGGPETQYF.